A selection of T cell receptor beta chains follows, all from one sample in a study of blood T cells in healthy people across ages. TCRdb used MiXCR to reprocess the 5' RACE reads, holding one entry per CDR3 protein. This table holds about 580,000 distinct CDR3 sequences, roughly 48% found once. Sequencing was performed on blood. The receptors derive from a man older than 75 in good health. CDR3s include the opening cysteine and the closing phenylalanine or tryptophan.

CASSSLAGGLREQYF	TRBV11-1	TRBJ2-7
CSANPPGLGVGEQFF	TRBV20-1	TRBJ2-1
CSARGGGTGLSTDTQYF	TRBV20-1	TRBJ2-3
CASSLSTGLGEKLFF	TRBV7-6	TRBJ1-4
CASSLGQEAEQYF	TRBV18	.
CASSDLQGFPTDTQYF	TRBV25-1	TRBJ2-3
CSARAKGTRSGNTIYF	TRBV20-1	TRBJ1-3
CATAVPSTDTQYF	TRBV15	TRBJ2-3
CSVPARVANTEAFF	TRBV20-1	TRBJ1-1
CASRSMGTQYF	TRBV6-6	.
CSAPLAGVPNEQFF	TRBV20-1	TRBJ2-1
CSATPGQDLGYTF	TRBV20-1	TRBJ1-2
CASSRFGRADSYEQYF	TRBV5-1	.
CASSLSRDVETQYF	TRBV5-1	TRBJ2-5
CAISGPGGYEQYF	TRBV10-3	TRBJ2-7
CSARLVGQNTEAFF	TRBV20-1	TRBJ1-1
CASSYSHPGRGEQYF	TRBV6-2/TRBV6-3	TRBJ2-7
CAISEGAPGDNEQFF	TRBV10-3	TRBJ2-1
CASNHSSYEQYF	TRBV3-1	TRBJ2-7
CASSFDRFTDTQYF	TRBV7-2	TRBJ2-3
CASSPGGAGQPQHF	TRBV27	TRBJ1-5
CSATMGERNEQFF	TRBV20-1	TRBJ2-1
CASSLGTELNYGNTF	TRBV7-9	TRBJ1-2
CASSYRNRDNLFIAKNIQYF	TRBV6-5	TRBJ2-4
CASSETAGVPLHF	TRBV2	TRBJ1-6
CASSWTRKLVHEQYF	TRBV27	.
CASSLSFGRKETQYF	TRBV11-1	TRBJ2-5
CASSARQGNSPLHF	TRBV6-5	TRBJ1-6
CASQPTNLYSPLHF	TRBV27	TRBJ1-6
CASSEYRENTEQFF	TRBV25-1	TRBJ2-1
CASSLGAGNTEAFF	TRBV7-2	TRBJ1-1
CASSYSLASSYNEQFF	TRBV6-2/TRBV6-3	TRBJ2-1
CSASGRETPDYGYTF	TRBV20-1	TRBJ1-2
CASSQGLAGRIGEQFF	TRBV4-3	TRBJ2-1
CASGRGGVSGTDTQYF	TRBV10-2	TRBJ2-3
CASSMGSGRTDTQYF	TRBV18	TRBJ2-3
CASRGLRGSYNEQFF	TRBV2	TRBJ2-1
CASSHRGFGNTIYF	TRBV6-6	TRBJ1-3
CASSSTTSGSYNEQFF	TRBV5-4	TRBJ2-1
CASSPTGGDQPQHF	TRBV3-1	TRBJ1-5
CASSPGYLGEQYF	TRBV12-3/TRBV12-4	TRBJ2-7
CASKLGQAYEQYF	TRBV6-2/TRBV6-3	TRBJ2-7
CASHRQTNTGELFF	TRBV6-5	TRBJ2-2
CASSVATGDYNEQFF	TRBV9	TRBJ2-1
CASSVSAGGYNEQYF	TRBV7-9	TRBJ2-7
CASREAGPLSEQFF	TRBV11-2	TRBJ2-1
CASSLLLGGGHEQYF	TRBV7-2	TRBJ2-7
CASSFTAGVADTQYF	TRBV5-1	TRBJ2-3
CASSQETSAATEQYF	TRBV3-1	.
CASSARQGSPYNEQFF	TRBV28	TRBJ2-1
CSVSQGGTDTQYF	TRBV20-1	TRBJ2-3
CSASPGTGVETQYF	TRBV20-1	TRBJ2-5
CSVEPKIAGGYNEQFF	TRBV29-1	TRBJ2-1
CASSPRTAYEQYF	TRBV7-2	TRBJ2-7
CASSRGTGWMETQYF	TRBV7-2	TRBJ2-5